This T cell receptor beta chain is drawn from a study of blood T cells in healthy people across ages. Each donor's blood draw was 7.5 to 10 milliliters of peripheral blood. No fewer than 5 micrograms of total RNA were isolated from every sample. General study points: Because sorting was not performed, PBMCs prevented conclusive naive versus antigen-experienced comparison.

This clonotype turned up a few times. What it binds is unknown. Then a second PCR, running about 6 to 11 cycles, was carried out with a sample-barcoded 5' primer and a J-beta primer mix. Each cDNA molecule received a tag from a template-switch adaptor that had 12 random nucleotides. One entry per CDR3 protein, called by TCRdb with MiXCR from the 5' RACE reads. The table shows some 1.7 million distinct CDR3 sequences, with approximately 28% occurring only once. Germline-derived CDR1 and CDR2 are MNHNS and SASEGT. Between the trimmed V and J ends, which lost 6 bases and 8 bases, there was a span of 15 bases. This CDR3 has 13 amino acids.

This clonotype was sampled from a woman aged 30 to 39 in good health. Sequencing input: blood. The V and J genes are TRBV6-1 and TRBJ2-3; unclear D gene. CDR3 sequence (DNA): TGTGCCAGCAGCTCTGGGCAGTTGGGTACGCAGTATTTT. It encodes CASSSGQLGTQYF.